Presented here are 22 T cell receptor beta chains from one specimen sequenced in a study of CD8+ T cells in alopecia areata. Noted treatment: oral pan-JAK inhibitor, 5-10 mg twice daily. Following extraction, RNA underwent reverse transcription to cDNA, which served as the sequencing template. Clones were read by immunoSEQ multiplex PCR, and TCRdb kept only the in-frame ones, dropping some. The data show 120,000 to 150,000 clones, with 70% to 90% seen just once and about 13% held by the top ten. The specimen was CD8+ T cells sorted from blood, collected at week 4, from a patient treated with tofacitinib. The receptors here all came from a human donor with alopecia areata.

The CDR3 loop is CASSPPSGGAQETQYF. CDR3 in DNA: TGTGCCAGCAGTCCACCTAGCGGGGGGGCCCAAGAGACCCAGTACTTC. V is TRBV6-6 and J is TRBJ2-5; TRBD2 agrees at 12 bases. With V trimmed by 5 bases and J by 1 base, 5 bases remained unmatched. The CDR3 consists of 16 residues. Looked up from germline, CDR1 is MNHNY and CDR2 is SVGAGI (reference sequence).

This chain connects TRBV7-9 to TRBJ1-1; D gene unclear. The CDR3 loop spans 15 amino acids. The germline CDR1 and CDR2 sequences are SEHNR and FQNEAQ (reference sequence). V was clipped by 5 bases and J by 3 bases, with 16 bases between them. The CDR3 loop reads CASSPTTNGHTEAFF. In DNA form, the CDR3 reads TGTGCCAGCAGCCCGACGACCAACGGTCACACTGAAGCTTTCTTT.

This chain's CDR3 is CSVAAAGVIDTQYF. The CDR3 nucleotides read TGCAGCGTTGCGGCAGCGGGAGTCATAGATACGCAGTATTTT. The chain employs TRBV29-1 and TRBJ2-3; TRBD2 matches at 8 bases. Per germline, CDR1 SQVTM and CDR2 ANQGSEA. V lost 4 bases to trimming and J lost 5 bases; unmatched junction nucleotides: 8. This CDR3 comprises 14 residues.

The V call is TRBV27, the J call TRBJ2-3, with a weak D call TRBD1 (6 bases). There are 17 residues in the CDR3. The germline CDR1 and CDR2 sequences are MNHEY and SMNVEV (reference sequence). The V end was cut by 4 bases, the J end by 5 bases, with 22 bases between. The DNA for the CDR3 is TGTGCCAGCAGTTCGCCCTCCTATGGGGGCGTCCGAGATACGCAGTATTTT. Translated: CASSSPSYGGVRDTQYF.

This chain links TRBV29-1 with TRBJ2-3; 9 nucleotides line up with TRBD1. The trim removed 0 bases at V and 6 bases at J, leaving 7 bases unmatched. The CDR3 is 15 amino acids. Germline V lookup: CDR1 SQVTM, CDR2 ANQGSEA. The CDR3 nucleotides are TGCAGCGTTGAAGAGGGGGGGACAGGGATGGATACGCAGTATTTT. Encoded protein: CSVEEGGTGMDTQYF.

In its sample, this clone was seen once. The chain joins TRBV6-6 to TRBJ1-5, with D hard to call. In germline, CDR1 is MNHNY, CDR2 SVGAGI (reference sequence). The V end lost 7 bases, the J end lost 0 bases, and 7 bases lay between the germline ends. The CDR3 runs to 13 residues. CDR3 amino acids: CASTRGSNQPQHF. DNA for the CDR3: TGTGCCAGCACCCGCGGTAGCAATCAGCCCCAGCATTTT.

The V call is TRBV5-1, the J call TRBJ2-1, with 7 bases lining up with TRBD2. The V gene's germline CDR1 is SGHRS and CDR2 YFSETQ. With V trimmed by 7 bases and J by 5 bases, 9 bases remained unmatched. This CDR3 is built from 14 residues. The CDR3 is CASCSGLGDNEQFF. The CDR3 DNA reads as TGCGCCAGCTGCTCTGGACTAGGGGACAATGAGCAGTTCTTC.

This rearrangement joins TRBV4-2 to TRBJ2-3; the D gene is possibly TRBD2 (5 bases). The CDR3 covers 15 residues. V dropped 3 bases and J dropped 3 bases, with 13 bases sitting between them. Germline loops: CDR1 LGHNA, CDR2 YNFKEQ. The CDR3 nucleotides are TGTGCCAGCAGCCACGATGGGCGCGGGACAGATACGCAGTATTTT. Amino acid sequence: CASSHDGRGTDTQYF.

The CDR3 region is CASSFSAGGGYEQYF. CDR3 DNA: TGTGCCAGCAGCTTTTCAGCGGGAGGCGGGTACGAGCAGTACTTC. The chain is built from TRBV7-3 and TRBJ2-7, with TRBD2 matching 9 bases. Germline CDR1 SGHTA, CDR2 FQGTGA. The length of the CDR3 is 15 residues. The V segment lost 3 bases and the J segment 4 bases; nucleotides outside the gene matches: 7.

This clone showed up just a few times. The chain has TRBV5-6 and TRBJ2-1, with TRBD2 identical over 7 bases. J gave up 15 bases and V 4 bases, and 10 bases lay outside the gene matches. This CDR3 region has 12 residues. CDR1 is SGHDT and CDR2 is YYEEEE in the germline V gene. Written as DNA, the CDR3 is TGTGCCAGCAGCCCAGCCGAGCGGGGACTGTTCTTC. This sequence encodes CASSPAERGLFF.

The chain uses TRBV29-1 and TRBJ2-2; D tentatively fits TRBD1 or TRBD2 (5 bases each). V dropped 5 bases and J dropped 4 bases, with 8 bases sitting between them. This CDR3 has 12 amino acids. Germline V gene lookup returns CDR1 SQVTM and CDR2 ANQGSEA. CDR3 coding DNA: TGCAGCGTTCCTGGGGGCACCGGGGAGCTGTTTTTT. This translates into CSVPGGTGELFF.

This rearrangement joins TRBV29-1 to TRBJ2-7; 12 bases align to TRBD1. Germline V gene lookup returns CDR1 SQVTM and CDR2 ANQGSEA. The junction had 12 bases not matched to a gene; V was cut back by 4 bases and J by 2 bases. The CDR3 has 17 amino acids. CDR3 sequence: CSVGTGQGTGGAYEQYF. For the CDR3, the DNA is TGCAGCGTTGGGACGGGTCAGGGGACAGGGGGCGCCTACGAGCAGTACTTC.

V usage is TRBV29-1 and J usage is TRBJ1-1; D unresolved. Trimming took off 4 bases at V and 1 base at J, with 7 bases between the two ends. Germline assignment: CDR1 SQVTM and CDR2 ANQGSEA. CDR3 length: 12 residues. In DNA, the CDR3 is TGCAGCGTTGGTCGCCCGAACACTGAAGCTTTCTTT. Its protein product is CSVGRPNTEAFF.

This clone was picked up one time. For the CDR3, the DNA is TGTGCCAGCAGCGTAGGGACTAGCGGGACTCACGAGCAGTACTTC. Its protein is CASSVGTSGTHEQYF. The rearrangement joins TRBV9 to TRBJ2-7, with 12 bases fitting TRBD2. This CDR3 has 15 residues. The junction had 3 bases not matched to a gene; V was cut back by 0 bases and J by 5 bases. The V gene's germline CDR1 is SGDLS and CDR2 YYNGEE.

With respect to this clone: Distinct nucleotide sequences in the sample also encode this CDR3. CDR3 protein: CASSEGPNTEAFF. DNA of the CDR3: TGTGCCAGCAGTGAGGGCCCTAACACTGAAGCTTTCTTT. The chain has TRBV2 and TRBJ1-1; D not certain. Germline assignment: CDR1 SNHLY and CDR2 FYNNEI. The V end was cut by 3 bases, the J end by 2 bases, with 7 bases between. The CDR3 spans 13 residues.

In this sample, this clone turned up once. The chain is built from TRBV9 and TRBJ1-2; D is ambiguous. This CDR3 region has 16 residues. Trimming stripped 0 bases from V and 1 base from J, with 13 bases between. The germline CDR1 and CDR2 sequences are SGDLS and YYNGEE. Written as DNA, the CDR3 is TGTGCCAGCAGCGTAGAGGTAGTCGGACTTAACTATGGCTACACCTTC. It translates to CASSVEVVGLNYGYTF.

This chain joins TRBV27 and TRBJ2-6, with D hard to call. CDR1 is MNHEY and CDR2 is SMNVEV in the germline V gene (reference sequence). This CDR3 comprises 13 residues. V was clipped by 8 bases and J by 4 bases, with 9 bases between them. CDR3 region: CASCYAGANVLTF. The CDR3 region has the DNA TGTGCCAGCTGTTATGCCGGGGCCAACGTCCTGACTTTC.

This clone appeared a single time. The rearrangement links TRBV27 to TRBJ1-2; 9 nucleotides match TRBD1. CDR1 is MNHEY, CDR2 SMNVEV, per germline (reference sequence). This CDR3 spans 14 amino acids. V lost 3 bases, J lost 6 bases, and 5 bases stayed unmatched. Written as DNA, the CDR3 is TGTGCCAGCAGTTTTATTGGGACAGGGAATGGCTACACCTTC. Residues: CASSFIGTGNGYTF.

The V and J genes are TRBV29-1 and TRBJ2-1, with TRBD2 matching over 8 bases. CDR1 SQVTM and CDR2 ANQGSEA come from the germline V gene. V dropped 7 bases and J dropped 4; count of bases not matched to a gene: 9. CDR3 length equals 14 residues. The DNA for the CDR3 is TGCAGCGCCGAGGCAGCGGGAGTTTACAATGAGCAGTTCTTC. Encoded protein: CSAEAAGVYNEQFF.

The chain recombines TRBV11-2 with TRBJ2-7; TRBD1 agrees at 8 bases. CDR3 length: 18 residues. Trimming took 5 bases from V and 2 from J; bases not matched to a gene: 17. Per germline, CDR1 SGHAT and CDR2 FQNNGV. The DNA for the CDR3 is TGTGCCAGCAGCGTATCGTATTTCAGGACAGGGCTTACCTACGAGCAGTACTTC. Protein sequence: CASSVSYFRTGLTYEQYF.

Here the CDR3 DNA reads TGTGCCAGCAGCGTAGCTAGGGGGGGAGCCTACAATGAGCAGTTCTTC. The encoded protein is CASSVARGGAYNEQFF. The V gene is TRBV9, the J gene TRBJ2-1, with D tentatively TRBD2 (7 bases). This CDR3 has 16 amino acids. The V end was cut by 0 bases, the J end by 2 bases, with 12 bases between. Germline V gives CDR1 SGDLS, CDR2 YYNGEE.

The chain is built from TRBV5-1 and TRBJ2-7; D possibly corresponds to TRBD1 (5 bases). Trimming cost V 0 bases and J 5 bases, with 15 bases left between them. Germline values: CDR1 SGHRS, CDR2 YFSETQ. The CDR3 loop spans 15 amino acids. DNA for the CDR3: TGCGCCAGCAGCTTGGCCCAGGGTAGTCTCGACGAGCAGTACTTC. Translating gives CASSLAQGSLDEQYF.